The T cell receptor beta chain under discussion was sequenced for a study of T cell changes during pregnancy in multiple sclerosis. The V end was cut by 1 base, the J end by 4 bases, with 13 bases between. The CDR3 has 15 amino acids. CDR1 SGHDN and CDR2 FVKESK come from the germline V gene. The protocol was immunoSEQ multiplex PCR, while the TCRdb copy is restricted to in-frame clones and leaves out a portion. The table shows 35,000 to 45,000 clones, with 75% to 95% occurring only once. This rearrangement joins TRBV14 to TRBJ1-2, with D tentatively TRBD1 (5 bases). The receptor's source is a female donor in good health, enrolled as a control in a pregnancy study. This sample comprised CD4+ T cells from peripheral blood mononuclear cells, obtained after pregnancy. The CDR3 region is CASSQVGAEGYGYTF. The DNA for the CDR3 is TGTGCCAGCAGCCAAGTAGGGGCGGAGGGCTATGGCTACACCTTC. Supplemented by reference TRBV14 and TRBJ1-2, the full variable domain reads EAGVTQFPSHSVIEKGQTVTLRCDPISGHDNLYWYRRVMGKEIKFLLHFVKESKQDESGMPNNRFLAERTGGTYSTLKVQPAELEDSGVYFCASSQVGAEGYGYTFGSGTRLTVV.